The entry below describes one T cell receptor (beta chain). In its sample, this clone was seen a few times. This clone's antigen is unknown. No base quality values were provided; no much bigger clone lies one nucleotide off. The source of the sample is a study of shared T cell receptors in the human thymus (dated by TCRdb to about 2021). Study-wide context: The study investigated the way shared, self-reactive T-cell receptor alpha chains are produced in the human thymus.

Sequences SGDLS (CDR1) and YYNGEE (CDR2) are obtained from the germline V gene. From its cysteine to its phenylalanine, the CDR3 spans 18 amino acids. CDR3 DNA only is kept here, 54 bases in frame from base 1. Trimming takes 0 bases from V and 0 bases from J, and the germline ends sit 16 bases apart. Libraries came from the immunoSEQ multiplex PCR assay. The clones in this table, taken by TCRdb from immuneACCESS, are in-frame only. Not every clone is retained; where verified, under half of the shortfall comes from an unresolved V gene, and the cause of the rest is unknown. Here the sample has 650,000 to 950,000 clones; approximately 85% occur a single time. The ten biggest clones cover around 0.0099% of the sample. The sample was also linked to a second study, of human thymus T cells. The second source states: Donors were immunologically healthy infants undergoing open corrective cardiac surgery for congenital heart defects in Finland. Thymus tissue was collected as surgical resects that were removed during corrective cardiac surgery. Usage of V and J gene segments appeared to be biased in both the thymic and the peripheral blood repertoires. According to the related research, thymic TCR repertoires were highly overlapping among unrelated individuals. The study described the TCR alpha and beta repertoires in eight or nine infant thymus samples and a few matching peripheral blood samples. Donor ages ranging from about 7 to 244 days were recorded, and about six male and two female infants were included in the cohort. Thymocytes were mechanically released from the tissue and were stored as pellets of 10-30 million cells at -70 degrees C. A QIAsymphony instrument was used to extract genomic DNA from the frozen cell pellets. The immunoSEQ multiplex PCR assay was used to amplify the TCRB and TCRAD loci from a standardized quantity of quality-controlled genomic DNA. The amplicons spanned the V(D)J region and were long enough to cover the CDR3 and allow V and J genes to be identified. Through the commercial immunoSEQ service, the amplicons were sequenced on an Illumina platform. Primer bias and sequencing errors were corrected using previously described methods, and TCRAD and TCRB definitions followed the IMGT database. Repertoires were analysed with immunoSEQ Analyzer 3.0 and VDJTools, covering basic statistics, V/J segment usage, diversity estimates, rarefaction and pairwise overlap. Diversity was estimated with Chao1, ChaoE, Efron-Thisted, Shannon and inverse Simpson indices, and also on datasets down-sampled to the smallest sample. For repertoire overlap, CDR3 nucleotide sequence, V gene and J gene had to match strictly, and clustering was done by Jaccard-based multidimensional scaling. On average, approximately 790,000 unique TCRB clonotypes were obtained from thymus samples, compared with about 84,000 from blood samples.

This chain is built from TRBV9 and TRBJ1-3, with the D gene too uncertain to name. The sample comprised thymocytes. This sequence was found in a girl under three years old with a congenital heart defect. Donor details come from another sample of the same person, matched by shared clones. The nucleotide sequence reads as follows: TGTGCCAGCAGCGTAGTGGGCGGAGGCACTATCTCTGGAAACACCATATATTTT. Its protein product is CASSVVGGGTISGNTIYF.